A single sample is the source of the 15 T cell receptor beta chains below, sequenced in a study of neurological immune-mediated disorders. Time point given: longitudinal time-point 1 (baseline). TCRdb processed the 5' RACE reads anew with MiXCR; each CDR3 protein has one entry. The sample comprises 55,000 to 70,000 distinct CDR3 sequences, about 10% of which are singletons, and around 6.7% rests with the top ten. Sequencing used PBMCs. The receptors were gathered from a male donor with HTLV-1-associated myelopathy (HAM/TSP).

This clonotype showed up many times. CDR3 sequence: CASSPWGPGGAFNEQFF. CDR3 nucleotides: TGCGCCAGCAGCCCATGGGGCCCAGGTGGGGCCTTCAATGAGCAGTTCTTC. V usage is TRBV4-3 and J usage is TRBJ2-1; possibly TRBD1 for D (5 bases). V gave up 4 bases and J gave up 6 bases, with 22 bases separating them. The CDR3 loop spans 17 amino acids. Germline-derived CDR1 and CDR2 are LGHNA and YSLEER.

There are many counts of this clonotype. V usage is TRBV5-1 and J usage is TRBJ1-1; D uncertain. The V gene lost 5 bases and the J gene lost 0 bases, with 11 bases spanning the gap. CDR1 and CDR2 from the germline V gene are SGHRS and YFSETQ. The length of the CDR3 is 14 residues. The CDR3 nucleotides are TGCGCCAGCAGGCTGAGGTACATGAACACTGAAGCTTTCTTT. Translating it yields CASRLRYMNTEAFF.

The chain recombines TRBV5-1 with TRBJ1-5; D is possibly TRBD1 (5 bases). V was cut by 0 bases and J by 7 bases, with 14 bases left in between. The CDR3 loop spans 15 amino acids. Germline V gene sequence: CDR1 SGHRS, CDR2 YFSETQ. The CDR3: CASSLESGSNQPQHF. The CDR3 nucleotides are TGCGCCAGCAGCTTGGAGTCAGGGTCTAACCAGCCCCAGCATTTT.

In its sample, this clonotype was seen once. Relative to the germline gene, one junction end is altered; a read error may explain this. The gene calls are TRBV20-1 and TRBJ1-5, with TRBD1 matching 8 bases. Germline assignment: CDR1 DFQATT and CDR2 SNEGSKA (reference sequence). This CDR3 has 14 residues. The CDR3 here is CSSSRGTGYQPQHF. The CDR3 DNA reads TGCAGTTCATCGAGGGGGACAGGCTATCAGCCCCAACATTTT.

This clonotype came up many times. The CDR3 DNA is TGCAGTGCTAGGGCCGGGGCTAAAAATCAGCCCCAGCATTTT. This gives the protein CSARAGAKNQPQHF. The chain recombines TRBV20-1 with TRBJ1-5, with D possibly matching TRBD1 (5 bases). The V gene's germline CDR1 is DFQATT and CDR2 SNEGSKA (reference sequence). The CDR3 is 14 amino acids. The V and J ends lost 3 bases and 4 bases respectively, with 13 bases between them.

With regard to this clonotype: This may be a read error, as it is one base from a much larger clone. The chain joins TRBV28 to TRBJ2-7; D perhaps matches TRBD2 (5 bases). V lost 5 bases to trimming and J lost 12 bases, with 14 bases between them. The length of the CDR3 is 11 residues. The germline CDR1 and CDR2 sequences are MDHEN and SYDVKM. The CDR3 DNA follows: TGTGCCAGCAGTCTGACCGGGAAATCGTACTTC. This gives the protein CASSLTGKSYF.

Comments on this clonotype: One base away lies a much larger clone, so this may be a sequencing read error. The genes are TRBV20-1 and TRBJ2-7, with 7 nucleotides matching TRBD2. Trimming removed 0 bases from V and 4 bases from J; junction bases left unmatched: 6. CDR3 length: 14 residues. Germline CDR1 reads DFQATT; CDR2 reads SNEGSKA (reference sequence). This chain's CDR3 is CSARDWEGIYEQYF. CDR3 in DNA: TGCAGTGCTAGAGATTGGGAGGGGATATACGAGCAGTACTTC.

This clonotype was seen at least ten times. The CDR3 region is CASSFRTEAFF. The DNA of the CDR3 is TGTGCCAGCAGCTTTCGAACTGAAGCTTTCTTT. The chain is built from TRBV7-9 and TRBJ1-1; no reliable D call. Trimming stripped 3 bases from V and 5 bases from J, with 4 bases between. The CDR3 length is 11 residues. The germline CDR1 and CDR2 sequences are SEHNR and FQNEAQ (reference sequence).

Only a few counts were recorded for this clonotype. The chain employs TRBV14 and TRBJ2-3, with D possibly called TRBD1 or TRBD2 (5 bases each). This CDR3 has 14 residues. V was clipped by 3 bases and J by 5 bases, with 12 bases between them. Germline V gene lookup returns CDR1 SGHDN and CDR2 FVKESK. The CDR3 DNA sequence: TGTGCCAGCAGCCAGAGAGGGGCCGGAGATACGCAGTATTTT. Its translation: CASSQRGAGDTQYF.

This clonotype was picked up many times. The chain uses TRBV5-1 and TRBJ1-1, with a possible D match to TRBD1 (6 bases). CDR1 and CDR2 from the germline V gene are SGHRS and YFSETQ. Trimming removed 0 bases at V and 5 bases at J, with 17 bases between. This CDR3 has 16 residues. This CDR3 reads CASSLAPGASGTEAFF. The DNA of the CDR3 is TGCGCCAGCAGCTTGGCCCCGGGGGCAAGTGGAACTGAAGCTTTCTTT.

This clonotype was seen at least ten times. V and J are TRBV10-3 and TRBJ2-7; D might be TRBD2 (6 bases). The CDR3 consists of 14 residues. V shed 8 bases and J shed 1 base, with 15 bases lying between them. Germline V gene data show CDR1 as ENHRY and CDR2 as SYGVKD. The CDR3 loop reads CAISGRDGSYEQYF. The CDR3 nucleotides are TGTGCCATCTCGGGGCGGGACGGATCCTACGAGCAGTACTTC.

This clonotype was seen only once. CDR3 residues: CASSPPRSGDEQFF. Here the CDR3 DNA reads TGTGCCAGCAGTCCCCCTCGCAGCGGGGATGAGCAGTTCTTC. V is TRBV28 and J is TRBJ2-1; 7 bases align to TRBD2. V was pared by 5 bases and J by 8 bases, with 9 bases of the junction left unmatched. The CDR3 extends over 14 amino acids. The germline V gene has CDR1 MDHEN and CDR2 SYDVKM.

The table lists this clonotype with many counts. A junction boundary mismatches the germline segment, possibly from a read error. The chain couples TRBV7-9 to TRBJ1-1; D gene ambiguous. CDR3 length: 14 amino acids. From germline, CDR1 is SEHNR and CDR2 FQNEAQ (reference sequence). CDR3 DNA sequence: TGTGCCAGCAACTTAAAAAGTGGCGACACTGAAGCTTTCTTT. Translated, it gives CASNLKSGDTEAFF.

There are many counts of this clonotype. The chain joins TRBV7-9 to TRBJ1-3, with D hard to call. This CDR3 has 16 residues. The V end was cut by 0 bases, the J end by 2 bases, with 11 bases between. The germline V gene has CDR1 SEHNR and CDR2 FQNEAQ (reference sequence). This CDR3 reads CASSLASPATGNTIYF. The CDR3 DNA reads TGTGCCAGCAGCTTAGCCTCTCCGGCCACTGGAAACACCATATATTTT. Using reference TRBV7-9 and TRBJ1-3 for the parts outside the CDR3, the full variable domain is DTGVSQNPRHKITKRGQNVTFRCDPISEHNRLYWYRQTLGQGPEFLTYFQNEAQLEKSRLLSDRFSAERPKGSFSTLEIQRTEQGDSAMYLCASSLASPATGNTIYFGEGSWLTVV.

With respect to this clonotype: Just one base apart from a much larger clone, this may be a read error. The chain employs TRBV6-4 and TRBJ1-5; no clear D. Germline-derived CDR1 and CDR2 are MRHNA and SNTAGT. The CDR3 is made up of 17 amino acids. Trimming cost V 0 bases and J 0 bases, with 12 bases left between them. The CDR3 DNA sequence: TGTGCCAGCAGTGACTCGAACCGGGTCATTAGCAATCAGCCCCAGCATTTT. Translating it yields CASSDSNRVISNQPQHF.